This T cell receptor beta chain was profiled in a study of beta chain features in type 1 diabetes. Study-wide points: The study found moderately but significantly shorter TCRB CDR3s in all four CD4+ subsets of Type 1 diabetes patients.

The CDR3 consists of 16 residues. The germline gives CDR1 SGHTA, CDR2 FQGNSA. The ends lost 5 bases at V and 1 base at J; junction bases unmatched: 8. Remarks on this clone: Its antigen is unidentified.

All of the isolated RNA was reverse transcribed, so expressed TCRB transcripts were sequenced. Sequenced naive, central memory and regulatory T cell samples produced an average of about 3.57 million reads. The data were produced by immunoSEQ multiplex PCR, yet TCRdb's version contains in-frame clones alone and is incomplete. The sample shows approximately 600,000 clones, 9.5% to 15% of them seen only once. The sequencing sample was made of naive CD4+ T cells from blood. V is TRBV7-2 and J is TRBJ1-5, with 7 positions matching TRBD1. The TCR sequence derives from a man aged 30 to 39 with type 1 diabetes. The CDR3: CASSPRTGSSNQPQHF. CDR3 DNA sequence: TGTGCCAGCAGCCCTAGGACAGGATCGAGCAATCAGCCCCAGCATTTT. The variable domain in full, with the rest retrieved from reference TRBV7-2 and TRBJ1-5, is GAGVSQSPSNKVTEKGKDVELRCDPISGHTALYWYRQSLGQGLEFLIYFQGNSAPDKSGLPSDRFSAERTGGSVSTLTIQRTQQEDSAVYLCASSPRTGSSNQPQHFGDGTRLSIL.